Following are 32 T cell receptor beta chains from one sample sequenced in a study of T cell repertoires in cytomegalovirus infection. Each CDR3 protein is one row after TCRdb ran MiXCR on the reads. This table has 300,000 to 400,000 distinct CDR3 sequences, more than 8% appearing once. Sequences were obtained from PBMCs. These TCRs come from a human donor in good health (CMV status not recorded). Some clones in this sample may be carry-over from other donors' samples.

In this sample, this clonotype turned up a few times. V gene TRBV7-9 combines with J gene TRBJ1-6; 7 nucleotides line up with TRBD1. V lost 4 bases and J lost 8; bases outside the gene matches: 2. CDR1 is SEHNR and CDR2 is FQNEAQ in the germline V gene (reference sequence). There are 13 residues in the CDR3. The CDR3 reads CASSSTGDSPLHF. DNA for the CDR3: TGTGCCAGCAGCTCCACAGGGGATTCACCCCTCCACTTT.

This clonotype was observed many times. DNA for the CDR3: TGTGCCAGCAGCTTAACCCGCAGGGGGTCCTACAATGAGCAGTTCTTC. Its protein product is CASSLTRRGSYNEQFF. This chain joins TRBV7-8 and TRBJ2-1; 7 positions agree with TRBD1. The V gene end was trimmed by 2 bases and the J gene end by 1 base; junction bases not matched to a gene: 5. The CDR3 has 16 residues. Germline V CDR1 and CDR2: SGHVS, FQNEAQ.

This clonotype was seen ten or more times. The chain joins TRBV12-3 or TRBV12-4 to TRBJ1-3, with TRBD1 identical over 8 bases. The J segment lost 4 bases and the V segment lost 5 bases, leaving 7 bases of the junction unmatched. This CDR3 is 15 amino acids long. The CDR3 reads CASSGDRGYGNTIYF. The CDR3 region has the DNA TGTGCCAGCAGTGGAGACAGGGGTTACGGAAACACCATATATTTT.

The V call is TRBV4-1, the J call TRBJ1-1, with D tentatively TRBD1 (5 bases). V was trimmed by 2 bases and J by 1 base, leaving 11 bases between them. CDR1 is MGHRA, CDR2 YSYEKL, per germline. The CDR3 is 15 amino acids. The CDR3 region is CASSQPRQTNTEAFF. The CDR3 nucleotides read TGCGCCAGCAGCCAACCCCGACAGACGAACACTGAAGCTTTCTTT.

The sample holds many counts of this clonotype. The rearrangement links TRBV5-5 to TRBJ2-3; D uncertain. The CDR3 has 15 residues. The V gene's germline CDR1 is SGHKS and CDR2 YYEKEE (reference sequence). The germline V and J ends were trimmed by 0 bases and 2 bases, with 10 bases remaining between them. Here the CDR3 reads CASSLEWGYTDTQYF. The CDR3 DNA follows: TGTGCCAGCAGCTTGGAGTGGGGTTACACAGATACGCAGTATTTT.

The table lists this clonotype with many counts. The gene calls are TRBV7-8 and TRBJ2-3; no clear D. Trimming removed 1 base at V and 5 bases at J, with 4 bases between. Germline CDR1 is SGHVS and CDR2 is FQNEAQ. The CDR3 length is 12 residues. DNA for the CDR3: TGTGCCAGCAGCTTAGTCCAAGATACGCAGTATTTT. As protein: CASSLVQDTQYF. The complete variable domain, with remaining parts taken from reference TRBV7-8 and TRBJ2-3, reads GAGVSQSPRYKVAKRGQDVALRCDPISGHVSLFWYQQALGQGPEFLTYFQNEAQLDKSGLPSDRFFAERPEGSVSTLKIQRTQQEDSAVYLCASSLVQDTQYFGPGTRLTVL.

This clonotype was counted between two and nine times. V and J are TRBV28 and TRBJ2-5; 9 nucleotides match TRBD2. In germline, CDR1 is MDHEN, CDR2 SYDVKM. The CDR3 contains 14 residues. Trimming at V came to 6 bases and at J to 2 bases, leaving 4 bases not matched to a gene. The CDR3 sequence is CASRSSGNQETQYF. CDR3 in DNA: TGTGCCAGCAGATCTAGCGGGAATCAAGAGACCCAGTACTTC.

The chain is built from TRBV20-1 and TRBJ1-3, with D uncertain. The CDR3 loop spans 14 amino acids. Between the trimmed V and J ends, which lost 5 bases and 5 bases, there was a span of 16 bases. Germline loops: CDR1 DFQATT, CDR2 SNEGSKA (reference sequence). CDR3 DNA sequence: TGCAGTGCTCCCGACGGGGTCAGTAGAAACACCATATATTTT. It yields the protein CSAPDGVSRNTIYF.

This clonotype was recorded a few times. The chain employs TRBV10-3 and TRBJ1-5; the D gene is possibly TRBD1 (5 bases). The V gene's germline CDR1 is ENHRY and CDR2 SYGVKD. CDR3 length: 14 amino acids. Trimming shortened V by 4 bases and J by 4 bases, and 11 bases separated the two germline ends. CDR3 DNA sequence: TGTGCCATCAGTGGGGGGGGAGCAAATCAGCCCCAGCATTTT. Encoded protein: CAISGGGANQPQHF.

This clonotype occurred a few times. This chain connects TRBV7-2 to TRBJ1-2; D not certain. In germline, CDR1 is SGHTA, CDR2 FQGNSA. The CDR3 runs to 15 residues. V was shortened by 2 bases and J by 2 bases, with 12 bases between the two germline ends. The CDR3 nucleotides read TGTGCCAGCAGCTTAAACGGAGCAGCCAACTATGGCTACACCTTC. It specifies CASSLNGAANYGYTF.

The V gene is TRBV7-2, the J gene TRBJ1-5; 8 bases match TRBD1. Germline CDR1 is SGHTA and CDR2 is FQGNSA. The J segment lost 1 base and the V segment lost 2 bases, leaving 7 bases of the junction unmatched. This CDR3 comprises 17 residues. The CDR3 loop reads CASSLIQGGGSNQPQHF. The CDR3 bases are TGTGCCAGCAGCTTAATACAGGGGGGCGGAAGCAATCAGCCCCAGCATTTT.

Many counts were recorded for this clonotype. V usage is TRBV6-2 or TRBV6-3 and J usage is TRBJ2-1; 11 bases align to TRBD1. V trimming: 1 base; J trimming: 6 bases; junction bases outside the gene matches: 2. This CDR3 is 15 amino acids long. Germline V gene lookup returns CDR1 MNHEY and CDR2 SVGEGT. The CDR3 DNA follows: TGTGCCAGCAGTTACTGGGGGACAGGGGGCAATGAGCAGTTCTTC. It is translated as CASSYWGTGGNEQFF.

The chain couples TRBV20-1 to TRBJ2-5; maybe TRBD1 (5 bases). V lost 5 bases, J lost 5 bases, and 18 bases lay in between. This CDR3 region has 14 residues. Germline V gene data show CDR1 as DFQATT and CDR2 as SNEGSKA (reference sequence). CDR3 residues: CSAAPVRGIETQYF. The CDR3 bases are TGCAGTGCTGCTCCCGTTAGGGGAATTGAGACCCAGTACTTC.

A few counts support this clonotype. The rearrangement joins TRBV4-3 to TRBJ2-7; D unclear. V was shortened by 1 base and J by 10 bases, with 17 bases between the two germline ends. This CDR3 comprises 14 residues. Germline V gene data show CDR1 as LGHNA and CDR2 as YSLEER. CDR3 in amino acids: CASSQALQMKEQYF. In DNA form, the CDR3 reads TGCGCCAGCAGCCAAGCCCTACAGATGAAGGAACAGTACTTC.

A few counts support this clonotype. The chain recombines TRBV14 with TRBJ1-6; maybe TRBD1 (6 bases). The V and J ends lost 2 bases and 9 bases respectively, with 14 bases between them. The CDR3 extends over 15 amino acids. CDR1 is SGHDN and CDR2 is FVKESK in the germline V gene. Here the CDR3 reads CASSQTRGAASPLHF. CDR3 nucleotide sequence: TGTGCCAGCAGCCAAACACGGGGGGCCGCTTCACCCCTCCACTTT.

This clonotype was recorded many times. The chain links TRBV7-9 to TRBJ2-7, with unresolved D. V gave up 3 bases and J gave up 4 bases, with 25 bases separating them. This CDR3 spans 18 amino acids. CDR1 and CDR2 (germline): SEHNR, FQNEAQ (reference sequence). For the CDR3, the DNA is TGTGCCAGCAGCTTTCCAGCCGTGATCTTCCCCTCCTTATACGAGCAGTACTTC. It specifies CASSFPAVIFPSLYEQYF.

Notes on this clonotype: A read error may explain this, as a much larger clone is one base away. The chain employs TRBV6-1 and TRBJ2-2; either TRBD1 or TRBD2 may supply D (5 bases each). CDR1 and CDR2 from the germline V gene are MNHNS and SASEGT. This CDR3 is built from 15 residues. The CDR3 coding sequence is TGTACCAGCACTCGACCGGGACCCCAGTCCGGGGAGCTGTTTTTT. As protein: CTSTRPGPQSGELFF.

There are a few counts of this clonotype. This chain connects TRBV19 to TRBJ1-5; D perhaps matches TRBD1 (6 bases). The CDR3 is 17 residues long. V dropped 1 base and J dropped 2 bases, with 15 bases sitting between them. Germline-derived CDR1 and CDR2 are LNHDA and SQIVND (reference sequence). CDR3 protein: CASSIVSGGWGNQPQHF. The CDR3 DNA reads TGTGCCAGTAGTATAGTTTCGGGGGGCTGGGGCAATCAGCCCCAGCATTTT. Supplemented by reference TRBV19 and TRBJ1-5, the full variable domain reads DGGITQSPKYLFRKEGQNVTLSCEQNLNHDAMYWYRQDPGQGLRLIYYSQIVNDFQKGDIAEGYSVSREKKESFPLTVTSAQKNPTAFYLCASSIVSGGWGNQPQHFGDGTRLSIL.

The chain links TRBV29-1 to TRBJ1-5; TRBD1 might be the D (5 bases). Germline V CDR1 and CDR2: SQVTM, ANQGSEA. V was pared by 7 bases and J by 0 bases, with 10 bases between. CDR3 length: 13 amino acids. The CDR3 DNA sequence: TGCAGCGCCGCCAGGGATAGCAATCAGCCCCAGCATTTT. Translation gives CSAARDSNQPQHF.

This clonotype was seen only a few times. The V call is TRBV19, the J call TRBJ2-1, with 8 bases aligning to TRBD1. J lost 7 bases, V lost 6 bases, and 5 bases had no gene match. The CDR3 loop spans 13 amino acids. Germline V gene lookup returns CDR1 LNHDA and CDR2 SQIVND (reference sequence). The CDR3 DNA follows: TGTGCCAGTAGCCGGACAGGGTCTAATGAGCAGTTCTTC. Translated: CASSRTGSNEQFF.

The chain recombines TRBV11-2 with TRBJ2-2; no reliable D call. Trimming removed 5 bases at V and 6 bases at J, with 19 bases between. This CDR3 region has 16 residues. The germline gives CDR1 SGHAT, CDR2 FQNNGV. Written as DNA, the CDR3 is TGTGCCAGCAGCCCACCCGGCCTCAAAGTTCCCGGGGAGCTGTTTTTT. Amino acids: CASSPPGLKVPGELFF.

In DNA, the CDR3 is TGTGCCAGCAGCTTGGCGGGACTATCCACAGATACGCAGTATTTT. The encoded protein is CASSLAGLSTDTQYF. The chain combines TRBV7-2 with TRBJ2-3; 7 bases are a match to TRBD2. The CDR3 loop spans 15 amino acids. With 3 bases clipped from V and 2 bases from J, the junction kept 5 bases outside the gene matches. Germline assignment: CDR1 SGHTA and CDR2 FQGNSA.

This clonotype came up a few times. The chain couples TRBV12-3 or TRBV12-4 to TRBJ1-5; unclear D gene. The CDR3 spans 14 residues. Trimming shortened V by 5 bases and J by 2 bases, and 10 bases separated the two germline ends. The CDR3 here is CASSAGLGNQPQHF. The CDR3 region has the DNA TGTGCCAGCAGTGCCGGACTTGGCAATCAGCCCCAGCATTTT.

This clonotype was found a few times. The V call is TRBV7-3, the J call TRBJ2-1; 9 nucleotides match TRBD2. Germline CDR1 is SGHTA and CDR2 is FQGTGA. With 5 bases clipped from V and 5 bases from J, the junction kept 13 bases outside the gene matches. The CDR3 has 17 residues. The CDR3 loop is CASSANNLAGSHNEQFF. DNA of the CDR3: TGTGCCAGCAGCGCCAACAACCTAGCGGGAAGCCACAATGAGCAGTTCTTC.

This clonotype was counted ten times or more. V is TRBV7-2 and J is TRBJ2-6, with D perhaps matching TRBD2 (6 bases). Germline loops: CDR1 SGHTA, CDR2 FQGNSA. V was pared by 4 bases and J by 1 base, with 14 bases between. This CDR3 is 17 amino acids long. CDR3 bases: TGTGCCAGCAGCTGGGGGGTTTGGGGTTCTGGGGCCAACGTCCTGACTTTC. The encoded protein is CASSWGVWGSGANVLTF.

CDR3 in amino acids: CASKQTGGRDEQFF. The CDR3 nucleotides read TGTGCCAGCAAACAAACAGGGGGCCGGGATGAGCAGTTCTTC. The chain carries TRBV6-5 and TRBJ2-1, with 9 bases that match TRBD1. Germline lookup yields CDR1 MNHEY and CDR2 SVGAGI. V lost 7 bases, J lost 8 bases, and 9 bases stayed unmatched. CDR3 length: 14 residues.

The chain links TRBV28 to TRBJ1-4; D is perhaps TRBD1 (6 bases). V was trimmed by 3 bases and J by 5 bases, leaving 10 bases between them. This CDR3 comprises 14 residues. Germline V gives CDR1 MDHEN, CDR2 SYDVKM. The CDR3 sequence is CASSFSQGNEKLFF. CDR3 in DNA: TGTGCCAGCAGTTTCAGTCAGGGGAATGAAAAACTGTTTTTT.

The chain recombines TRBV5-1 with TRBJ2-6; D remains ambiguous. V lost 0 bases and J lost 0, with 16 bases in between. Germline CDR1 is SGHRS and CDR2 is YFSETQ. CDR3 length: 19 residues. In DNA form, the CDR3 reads TGCGCCAGCAGCTTGGCCTTTGGGGTGTTAAGCTCTGGGGCCAACGTCCTGACTTTC. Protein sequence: CASSLAFGVLSSGANVLTF.

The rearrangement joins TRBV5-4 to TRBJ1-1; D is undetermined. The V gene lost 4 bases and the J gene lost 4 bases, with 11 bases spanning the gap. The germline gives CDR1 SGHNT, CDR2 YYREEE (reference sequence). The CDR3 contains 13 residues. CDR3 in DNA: TGTGCCAGCAGCGTACCCCGGGGCACTGAAGCTTTCTTT. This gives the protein CASSVPRGTEAFF.

CDR3 nucleotides: TGTGCCAGCAGCTTAGGGACTAGCGGCCGTAGCACAGATACGCAGTATTTT. It encodes CASSLGTSGRSTDTQYF. The chain couples TRBV11-2 to TRBJ2-3; TRBD2 matches at 10 bases. The germline gives CDR1 SGHAT, CDR2 FQNNGV. There are 17 residues in the CDR3. V trimming: 1 base; J trimming: 0 bases; junction bases outside the gene matches: 4.

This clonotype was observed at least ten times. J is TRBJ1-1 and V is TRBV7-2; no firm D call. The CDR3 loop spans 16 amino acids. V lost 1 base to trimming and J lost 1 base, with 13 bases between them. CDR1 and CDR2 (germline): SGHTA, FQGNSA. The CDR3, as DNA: TGTGCCAGCAGCTTAGTAGGTGGTAGTAGGAACACTGAAGCTTTCTTT. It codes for CASSLVGGSRNTEAFF.

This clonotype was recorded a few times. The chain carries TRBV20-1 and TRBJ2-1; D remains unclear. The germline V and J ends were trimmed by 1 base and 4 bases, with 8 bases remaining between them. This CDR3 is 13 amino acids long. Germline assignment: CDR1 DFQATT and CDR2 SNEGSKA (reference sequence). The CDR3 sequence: CSARGANYNEQFF. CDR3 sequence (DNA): TGCAGTGCTAGAGGAGCTAATTACAATGAGCAGTTCTTC.